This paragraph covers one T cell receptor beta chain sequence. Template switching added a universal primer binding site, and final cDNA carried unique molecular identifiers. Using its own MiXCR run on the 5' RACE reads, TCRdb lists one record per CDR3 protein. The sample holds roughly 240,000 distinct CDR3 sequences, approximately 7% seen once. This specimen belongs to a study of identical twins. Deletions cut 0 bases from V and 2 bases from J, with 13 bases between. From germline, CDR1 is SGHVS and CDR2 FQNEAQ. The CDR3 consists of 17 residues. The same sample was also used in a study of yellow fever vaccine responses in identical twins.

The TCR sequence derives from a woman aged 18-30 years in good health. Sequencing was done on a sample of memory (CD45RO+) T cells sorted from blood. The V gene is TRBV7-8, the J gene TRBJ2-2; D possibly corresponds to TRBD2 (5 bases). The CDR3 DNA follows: TGTGCCAGCAGCTTAGCGTACCTAGCCGGTAACACCGGGGAGCTGTTTTTT. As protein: CASSLAYLAGNTGELFF.